The present T cell receptor beta chain was sequenced within a study of blood T cell repertoires in COVID-19. In the study overall: The analysed material was cDNA or gDNA that came from T cells, B-cell-depleted T cells, or PBMCs.

Original handling: The authors estimated nucleated cell counts from reference gene primer amplification. Repertoires were generated with immunoSEQ multiplex PCR, while TCRdb's copy carries only in-frame clones and drops some. V, J and clone size reflect that table, while D and trimming were determined from the DNA. The sample includes approximately 88,000 clones, just under 80% of them seen just once. The CDR3 totals 14 residues. The germline V gene encodes CDR1 GTSNPN and CDR2 SVGIG (reference sequence). Trimming took 4 bases from V and 2 from J, leaving 12 bases between them. V usage is TRBV30 and J usage is TRBJ1-3, with D uncertain. The TCR was taken from a man in his 70s with COVID-19, enrolled during active disease. Sequencing was performed on peripheral blood. The CDR3 reads CAWTARETGNTIYF. The CDR3 DNA follows: TGTGCCTGGACTGCTAGGGAGACTGGAAACACCATATATTTT.